The rows below give T cell receptor beta chains drawn from one sample of a study of blood T cell repertoires in COVID-19. The repertoire was sequenced with immunoSEQ multiplex PCR; TCRdb's copy has only in-frame clones and lacks some. This table holds 200,000 to 250,000 clones, roughly 86% found once. Sequencing input: peripheral blood. These receptors all stem from an older woman with acute or convalescent COVID-19. CDR3s include the opening cysteine and the closing phenylalanine or tryptophan. Fields, in order: V gene, D gene, clone size, J gene, CDR3 DNA, CDR3 protein. A D gene is named only where the DNA matches it firmly. Expanded clones are given a class, and other clones once, few, many or no size at all.

TRBV13	TRBD2	-	TRBJ2-1	TGTGCCAGCAGCTCGCGGGACTACGGTTTCACGGATGAGCAGTTCTTC	CASSSRDYGFTDEQFF
TRBV12-5	-	-	TRBJ1-6	TGTGCTAGTGGATCCACTGTAACAGGGACCTTAAATTCACCCCTCCACTTT	CASGSTVTGTLNSPLHF
TRBV2	-	-	TRBJ1-1	TGTGCCAGCAGTTACAGGGAGAAAGCTTTCTTT	CASSYREKAFF
TRBV19	TRBD1	-	TRBJ2-4	TGTGCCAGTAGTGCCCGGGACAGAGAAAACATTCAGTACTTC	CASSARDRENIQYF
TRBV11-1	TRBD1	-	TRBJ1-1	TGTGCCAGCAGCGGAGACAGGGGGGCTGAAGCTTTCTTT	CASSGDRGAEAFF
TRBV5-1	-	-	TRBJ1-4	TGCGCCAGCAGCTCAGGTACAGGGAGATTTGAAAAACTGTTTTTT	CASSSGTGRFEKLFF
TRBV6-5	TRBD2	-	TRBJ2-3	TGTGCCAGCCGAAAGCGGGAGGGTACAGATACGCAGTATTTT	CASRKREGTDTQYF
TRBV1	-	-	TRBJ2-7	TGCACCAGCAGCCAAGCTGGGTACGCAACTTCATGGAGGACCTCAGGGAAGGACTACTGCGAGCAGTACTTC	CTSSQAGYATSWRTSGKDYCEQYF
TRBV18	-	-	TRBJ1-1	TGTGCCAGCTCACCACGGGGGGAGGAAGCTTTCTTT	CASSPRGEEAFF
TRBV2	TRBD2	-	TRBJ2-1	TGTGCCAGCTTGAGGCTAGCGGGGGGCAATGAGCAGTTCTTC	CASLRLAGGNEQFF
TRBV5-1	TRBD1	-	TRBJ2-3	TGCGCCAGCAGCTTAGGGGGCCAGACAGATACGCAGTATTTT	CASSLGGQTDTQYF
TRBV9	TRBD1	-	TRBJ1-1	TGTGCCAGCAGCCCCCGGGGGGACAGGCGCCTATCTGAAGCTTTCTTT	CASSPRGDRRLSEAFF
TRBV3-1/TRBV3-2	-	-	TRBJ2-7	TGTGCCAGCAGCCAAGCATGGGGGACTGACGCCTACGAGCAGTACTTC	CASSQAWGTDAYEQYF
TRBV5-6	TRBD1	-	TRBJ1-2	TGTGCCAGCAGCTGGGACAGGAGCACTAACTATGGCTACACCTTC	CASSWDRSTNYGYTF
TRBV19	TRBD2	-	TRBJ2-1	TGTGCCAGTAGTATCCTGTCTAGCGGGCTCCCTGGAGGGAATGAGCAGTTCTTC	CASSILSSGLPGGNEQFF
TRBV6-5	-	-	TRBJ2-5	TGTGCCAGCAGTTACGACCACAGTTCTCAAGAGACCCAGTACTTC	CASSYDHSSQETQYF
TRBV11-2	-	-	TRBJ2-5	TGTGCCAGCAGCCCCTGGGAGGAGCAAGAGACCCAGTACTTC	CASSPWEEQETQYF
TRBV6-5	-	-	TRBJ2-7	TGTGCCAGCAGTTACACCACACTAGCCTACTACGAGCAGTACTTC	CASSYTTLAYYEQYF
TRBV5-1	TRBD1	once	TRBJ2-5	TGCGCCAGCAGCTCGGGACAGTTCCAAGAGACCCAGTACTTC	CASSSGQFQETQYF
TRBV10-3	-	-	TRBJ1-5	TGTGCCATCGGACAGCAAAATCAGCCCCAGCATTTT	CAIGQQNQPQHF
TRBV5-1	TRBD1	-	TRBJ1-2	TGCGCCAGCAGCTTGGAAGGGGGCAACTATGGCTACACCTTC	CASSLEGGNYGYTF
TRBV5-6	TRBD1	once	TRBJ2-7	TGTGCCAGCAGAGGTGACAGGGGAAGGTCCTACGAGCAGTACTTC	CASRGDRGRSYEQYF
TRBV25-1	TRBD1	-	TRBJ1-2	TGTGCCAGCAGTGAATTAGAGACCGGGACAGGGGTTAACTATGGCTACACCTTC	CASSELETGTGVNYGYTF
TRBV4-1	-	-	TRBJ1-3	TGCGCCAGCAGCCCTCCGGCGCGGGATGGAGGTGGAAACACCATATATTTT	CASSPPARDGGGNTIYF
TRBV28	TRBD2	-	TRBJ2-2	TGTGCCAGCAGAGAAGCAGGGACTAGCGGGGTCCGAGGCACCGGGGAGCTGTTTTTT	CASREAGTSGVRGTGELFF
TRBV14	-	once	TRBJ1-2	TGTGCCAGCAGCCAAGAACAGGCCGATTTTTATGGCTACACCTTC	CASSQEQADFYGYTF
TRBV27	TRBD1	-	TRBJ1-3	TGTGCCAGCAGGACAGGGGGCGCAAAGAGGGACACCATATATTTT	CASRTGGAKRDTIYF
TRBV3-1/TRBV3-2	-	-	TRBJ1-1	TGTGCCAGCAGCCAAGAAAAAGGGGTGAACACTGAAGCTTTCTTT	CASSQEKGVNTEAFF
TRBV24-1	-	-	TRBJ2-1	TGTGCCACCAGTGATTTTAACAGGGAAGCGAATGAGCAGTTCTTC	CATSDFNREANEQFF
TRBV4-2	-	-	TRBJ1-5	TGTGCCAGCAGCCTGGGGCCTGTTGGCAATCAGCCCCAGCATTTT	CASSLGPVGNQPQHF
TRBV7-9	-	-	TRBJ2-3	TGTGCCAGCAGCTTACAGTCAGATACGCAGTATTTT	CASSLQSDTQYF
TRBV15	-	-	TRBJ1-5	TGTGCCACCAGCAGAGATTTCGCAGGGGCGCCCCAGCATTTT	CATSRDFAGAPQHF
TRBV13	-	-	TRBJ1-4	TGTGCCAGCAGCCTAAACGTGGCAACTAATGAAAAACTGTTTTTT	CASSLNVATNEKLFF
TRBV11-2	-	-	TRBJ2-7	TGTGCCAGCAGCGCTAGCCGGGGGGCTGTCTACGAGCAGTACTTC	CASSASRGAVYEQYF
TRBV13	TRBD2	-	TRBJ2-3	TGTGCCAGCAGCTTAATGACTAGCGGGGGGTCAGATACGCAGTATTTT	CASSLMTSGGSDTQYF
TRBV19	-	-	TRBJ2-2	TGTGCCAGTAGTCGCCCCGCATCCGGGGTCACCGGGGAGCTGTTTTTT	CASSRPASGVTGELFF
TRBV6-1	TRBD2	-	TRBJ2-3	TGTGCCAGCAGTGAAGGGGTATCGGGGGGGCCCCCAGATACGCAGTATTTT	CASSEGVSGGPPDTQYF
TRBV30	TRBD2	once	TRBJ2-3	TGTGCCTGGAGTGTATATAGCGGGGGGGCCGAAGATACGCAGTATTTT	CAWSVYSGGAEDTQYF
TRBV5-8	-	-	TRBJ2-1	TGTGCCAGCAGCTTGGGACTACCCGACAATGAGCAGTTCTTC	CASSLGLPDNEQFF
TRBV24-1	TRBD1	-	TRBJ1-2	TGTGCCACCAGTGAGGGACAGTACTATGGCTACACCTTC	CATSEGQYYGYTF
TRBV7-2	TRBD2	-	TRBJ2-2	TGTGCCAGCAGCTTAGTTGCGGGGGGGGCCGGGGAGCTGTTTTTT	CASSLVAGGAGELFF
TRBV14	-	few	TRBJ1-2	TGTGCCAGCAGCCAACTACAGGGACATGGCTACACCTTC	CASSQLQGHGYTF
TRBV29-1	TRBD2	-	TRBJ2-2	TGCAGCGTCGGGACTAGCGGGAAGGACACCGGGGAGCTGTTTTTT	CSVGTSGKDTGELFF
TRBV2	TRBD1	-	TRBJ1-5	TGTGCCAGCAGTGATGTCCAGGGGGCTCCGGGCAATCAGCCCCAGCATTTT	CASSDVQGAPGNQPQHF
TRBV5-1	-	-	TRBJ2-2	TGCGCCAGCAAGCGAAACACCGGGGAGCTGTTTTTT	CASKRNTGELFF
TRBV5-1	-	few	TRBJ2-7	TGCGCCAGCAGCTTCCAGGTTGGCGACTACGAGCAGTACTTC	CASSFQVGDYEQYF
TRBV7-3	TRBD1	once	TRBJ1-6	TGTGCCAGCAGCTTAGGGGGACAGGATAATTCACCCCTCCACTTT	CASSLGGQDNSPLHF
TRBV18	-	-	TRBJ1-1	TGTGCCAGCTCACCAGAGATGAACACTGAAGCTTTCTTT	CASSPEMNTEAFF
TRBV3-1/TRBV3-2	-	-	TRBJ2-2	TGTGCCAGCAGCCCCCGGGGTATAAACACCGGGGAGCTGTTTTTT	CASSPRGINTGELFF